The clone carrying this T cell receptor beta chain has just one count. Its antigen is still unknown. CDR1 DFQATT and CDR2 SNEGSKA come from the germline V gene (reference sequence). After removal of 0 bases from V and 6 bases from J, the junction contained 5 bases not matched to a gene. This CDR3 contains 15 residues. This entry belongs to a study of regulatory T cells in long-lasting Graves disease. Whole-study findings and limits: New patients shared over 800 public clonotypes, fewer than the 2,500 to 3,000 shared by persistent patients.

Time point specified: persistent/refractory GD, antithyroid drugs over 5 years with positive TRAb. The authors made the TCR library using RNA they extracted from PBMCs. HTBI primers from iRepertoire and Arm-PCR of CDR3 regions yielded the TCR beta libraries. As processed by the authors: Identification across samples found 50 to 80 TRBV and roughly 14 TRBJ segments. MiXCR, applied by TCRdb to the multiplex PCR reads, yields one record per CDR3 protein. TCRdb's processing, not the study's, gives the V and J calls here. The sample lists hundreds of thousands of distinct CDR3 sequences; under 25% were seen once.

This specimen consisted of peripheral blood mononuclear cells (PBMCs), obtained when the disease was refractory, from a patient treated with antithyroid drugs. This chain links TRBV20-1 with TRBJ2-1; 10 nucleotides match TRBD1. This clonotype originated in a female donor with Graves disease. The DNA for the CDR3 is TGCAGTGCTAGAGATTCCTGGACAGGGGGCAATGAGCAGTTCTTC. The encoded protein is CSARDSWTGGNEQFF.